This TCR beta chain stems from a study of PD-1 blockade in classical Hodgkin lymphoma. Remarks on this clone: Its antigen is still unknown.

CDR1 MGHDK and CDR2 SYGVNS come from the germline V gene. With 2 bases clipped from V and 4 bases from J, the junction kept 0 bases outside the gene matches. The CDR3 length is 13 residues. The study's findings and limits: Reports indicated that newly diagnosed patients had lower baseline TCR diversity than healthy donors did. Prior therapy or disease activity may underlie the repertoire differences, whose causes remain undefined.

The method was immunoSEQ multiplex PCR; TCRdb's version includes in-frame clones alone and lacks a portion of them. The data show about 24,000 clones, roughly nine tenths seen once. The time point was: newly diagnosed, previously untreated cHL patient sample. Magnetic negative selection purified CD4+ T cells from thawed PBMCs. As a comparison, the study used PBMCs from newly diagnosed, untreated classical Hodgkin lymphoma. The sequenced material came from CD4+ T cells from blood. V gene TRBV25-1 combines with J gene TRBJ2-3; 7 nucleotides align to TRBD1. This TCR was recovered from a human donor with classical Hodgkin lymphoma. The CDR3 DNA reads as TGTGCCAGCAGTGAAGACAGGGCAGATACGCAGTATTTT. Amino acid sequence: CASSEDRADTQYF.